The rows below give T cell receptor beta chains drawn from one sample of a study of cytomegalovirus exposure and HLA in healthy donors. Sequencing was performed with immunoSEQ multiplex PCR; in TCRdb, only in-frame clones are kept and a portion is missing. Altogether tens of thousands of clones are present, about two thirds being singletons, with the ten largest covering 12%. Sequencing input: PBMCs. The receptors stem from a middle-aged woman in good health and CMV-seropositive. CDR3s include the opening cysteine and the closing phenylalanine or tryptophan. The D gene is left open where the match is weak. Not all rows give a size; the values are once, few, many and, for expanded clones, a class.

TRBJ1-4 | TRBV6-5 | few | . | TGTGCCAGCAGGGCGGACACACCCTATGAAAAACTGTTTTTT | CASRADTPYEKLFF
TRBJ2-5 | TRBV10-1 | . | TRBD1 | TGCGCCAGCAGTGAGTCGAAGCAGGGGGTGCGGGAGACCCAGTACTTC | CASSESKQGVRETQYF
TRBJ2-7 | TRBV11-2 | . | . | TGTGCCAGCAGCTTAGTAGGGGGAATGTTCTCCTACGAGCAGTACTTC | CASSLVGGMFSYEQYF
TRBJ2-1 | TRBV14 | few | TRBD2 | TGTGCCAGCAGCCAAGGAATGACTAGCGGGGGGGTTAAGTTCTTC | CASSQGMTSGGVKFF
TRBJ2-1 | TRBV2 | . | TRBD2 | TGTGCCAGCAGTAAAGAAAGGGGGCTAGCGGGGGACAATGAGCAGTTCTTC | CASSKERGLAGDNEQFF
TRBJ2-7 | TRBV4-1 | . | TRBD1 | TGCGCCAGCAGCCTCTTTTGGACAGGGCTCTACGAGCAGTACTTC | CASSLFWTGLYEQYF
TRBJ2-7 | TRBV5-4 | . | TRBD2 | TGTGCCAGCAGCTTGACGGGGGGGCCCTACGAGCAGTACTTC | CASSLTGGPYEQYF
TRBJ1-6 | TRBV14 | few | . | TGTGCCAGCAGCCAGGGCAGAGAGAATTCACCCCTCCACTTT | CASSQGRENSPLHF
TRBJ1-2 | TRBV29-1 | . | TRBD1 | TGCAGCGTCTCCGGGACAGGGAGGCTTGGCTATGGCTACACCTTC | CSVSGTGRLGYGYTF
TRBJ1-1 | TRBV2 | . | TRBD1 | TGTGCCACCACTGAACGACAGGGCAAGGCTTTCTTT | CATTERQGKAFF
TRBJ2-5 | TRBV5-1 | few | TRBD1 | TGCGCCAGCAGCTCCTTGACAGGGGGCGGGCAAGAGACCCAGTACTTC | CASSSLTGGGQETQYF
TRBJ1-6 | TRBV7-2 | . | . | TGTGCCAGCAGCGGCGTGGGAGGAGGAAATTCACCCCTCCACTTT | CASSGVGGGNSPLHF
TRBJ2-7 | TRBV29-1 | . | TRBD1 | TGCAGCGTCACTTTCCGGGACAGGGGCTCCTACGAGCAGTACTTC | CSVTFRDRGSYEQYF
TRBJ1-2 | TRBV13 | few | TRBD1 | TGTGCCAGCAGCACTTCACAGGGGGCGCATGGCTACACCTTC | CASSTSQGAHGYTF
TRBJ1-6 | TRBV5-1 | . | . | TGCGCCAGCAGCTACGGAGCAAATTCACCCCTCCACTTT | CASSYGANSPLHF
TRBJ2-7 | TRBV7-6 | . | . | TGTGCCAGCAGCTTATCCGGAGACGAGCAGTACTTC | CASSLSGDEQYF
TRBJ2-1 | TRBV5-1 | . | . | TGCGCCAGCACTCCAGGGGGGCTTTACAATGAGCAGTTCTTC | CASTPGGLYNEQFF
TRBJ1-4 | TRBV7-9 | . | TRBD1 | TGTGCCAGCAGCGCCCGACAGGGGACGGGTGAAAAACTGTTTTTT | CASSARQGTGEKLFF
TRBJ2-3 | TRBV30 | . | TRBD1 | TGTGCCTGGAGTGTAGGGGGCGATACGCAGTATTTT | CAWSVGGDTQYF
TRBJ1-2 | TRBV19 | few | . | TGTGCCAGTAGTATAGTGCCGGGAACCTATGGCTACACCTTC | CASSIVPGTYGYTF
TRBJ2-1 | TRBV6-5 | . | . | TGTGCCAGCAGTTACTCGCGAGGGAATGAGCAGTTCTTC | CASSYSRGNEQFF
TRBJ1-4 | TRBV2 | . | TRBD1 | TGTGCCAGCGAGGCAGGGGGCGAAGAACTGTTTTTT | CASEAGGEELFF
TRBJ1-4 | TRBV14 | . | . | TGTGCCAGCAGCCAAGATCCGAGATCAACTAATGAAAAACTGTTTTTT | CASSQDPRSTNEKLFF
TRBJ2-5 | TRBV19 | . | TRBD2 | TGTGCCAGCCGCGGACTAGAAGAGACCCAGTACTTC | CASRGLEETQYF
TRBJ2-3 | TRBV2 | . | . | TGTGCCAGTGAGCCGACAGGAGGCACAGATACGCAGTATTTT | CASEPTGGTDTQYF
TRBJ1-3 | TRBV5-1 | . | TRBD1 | TGCGCCAGCAGCTCTACAGGGGGCAGCGGAAACACCATATATTTT | CASSSTGGSGNTIYF
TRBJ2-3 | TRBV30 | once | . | TGTGCCTGGAGTGCCCTCGGGGGAGACACAGATACGCAGTATTTT | CAWSALGGDTDTQYF
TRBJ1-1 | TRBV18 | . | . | TGTGCCAGCTCACCCCTTTCCGGGATATCGAACACTGAAGCTTTCTTT | CASSPLSGISNTEAFF
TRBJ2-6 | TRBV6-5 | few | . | TGTGCCAGCAGTTGGACAGTCCCTGGGGCCAACGTCCTGACTTTC | CASSWTVPGANVLTF
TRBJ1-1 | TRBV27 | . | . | TGTGCCAGCAGTTTAGGGAGGGAGAGGAACACTGAAGCTTTCTTT | CASSLGRERNTEAFF
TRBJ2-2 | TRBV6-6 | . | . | TGTGCCGGCAAGCAGGGGTTCACCGGGGAGCTGTTTTTT | CAGKQGFTGELFF
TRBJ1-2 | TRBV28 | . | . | TGTGCCACAGGGGACGGCTATGGCTACACCTTC | CATGDGYGYTF
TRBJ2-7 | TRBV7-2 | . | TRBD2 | TGTGCCAGCAGCCCATTGACTAGCGGGGGGGCGTACGAGCAGTACTTC | CASSPLTSGGAYEQYF
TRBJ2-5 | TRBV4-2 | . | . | TGTGCCAGCGGGGAATGGGACTTAGGTGGGGAGACCCAGTACTTC | CASGEWDLGGETQYF
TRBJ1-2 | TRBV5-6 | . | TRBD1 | TGTGCCAGCAGCAAAGTTGCAGGGGGCGGGAGCTATGGCTACACCTTC | CASSKVAGGGSYGYTF
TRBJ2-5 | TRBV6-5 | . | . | TGTGCCAGCAGTTACGATTCGCAGGGAGAGACCCAGTACTTC | CASSYDSQGETQYF
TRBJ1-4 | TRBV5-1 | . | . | TGCGCCAGCAGCTTGGCAGGCACTAATGAAAAACTGTTTTTT | CASSLAGTNEKLFF
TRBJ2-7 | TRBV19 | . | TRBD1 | TGTGCCAGTAGTATACTACAGGGGAAGCCCTACGAGCAGTACTTC | CASSILQGKPYEQYF
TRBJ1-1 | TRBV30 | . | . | TGTGCCTGGAGTGTGCCAGGAATGAACACTGAAGCTTTCTTT | CAWSVPGMNTEAFF
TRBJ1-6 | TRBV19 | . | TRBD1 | TGTGCCAGTAGTGTTAGACAGGGGGCCTACCCTTCACCCCTCCACTTT | CASSVRQGAYPSPLHF
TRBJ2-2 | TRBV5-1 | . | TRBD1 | TGCGCCAGCAGCTACAGGGGACAAGACACCGGGGAGCTGTTTTTT | CASSYRGQDTGELFF